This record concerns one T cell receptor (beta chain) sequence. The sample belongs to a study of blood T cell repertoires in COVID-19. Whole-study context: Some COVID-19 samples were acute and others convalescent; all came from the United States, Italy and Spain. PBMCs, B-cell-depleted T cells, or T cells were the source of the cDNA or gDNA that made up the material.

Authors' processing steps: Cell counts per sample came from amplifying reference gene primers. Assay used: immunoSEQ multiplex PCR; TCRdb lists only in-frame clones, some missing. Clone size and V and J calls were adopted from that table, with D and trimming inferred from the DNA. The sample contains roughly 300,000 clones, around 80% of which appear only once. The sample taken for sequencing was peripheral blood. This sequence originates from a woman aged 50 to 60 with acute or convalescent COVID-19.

The CDR3 loop reads CASSVYTDTQYF. The CDR3 coding sequence is TGCGCCAGCAGCGTTTACACAGATACGCAGTATTTT. The gene calls are TRBV5-1 and TRBJ2-3; D unclear. In germline, CDR1 is SGHRS, CDR2 YFSETQ. The V end was cut by 4 bases, the J end by 2 bases, with 5 bases between. The CDR3 has 12 amino acids.